The clone carrying this T cell receptor beta chain was picked up a small number of times. This sample was included in a study of blood T cell repertoires in COVID-19. Sequenced by immunoSEQ multiplex PCR; TCRdb stores in-frame clones only, minus some. The sample shows 40,000 to 50,000 clones, 81% of them seen only once. CDR3 length equals 14 residues. V shed 3 bases and J shed 4 bases, with 12 bases lying between them. CDR1 KGHSH and CDR2 LQKENI come from the germline V gene. The origin of this receptor is a man aged 35-49 years with active or convalescent COVID-19. The chain has TRBV18 and TRBJ1-1, with D possibly TRBD1 on 5 matching bases. The sample consisted of peripheral blood. CDR3 sequence: CASSPDSLSTEAFF. The CDR3 DNA reads TGTGCCAGCTCACCTGACAGCCTTAGCACTGAAGCTTTCTTT.